The 19 T cell receptor beta chains listed next were all sequenced from one sample in a study of T cell responses to AZD1222 COVID-19 vaccine. Assay used: immunoSEQ multiplex PCR; TCRdb lists only in-frame clones, some missing. The sample shows 100,000 or so clones, 80% to 90% of them seen only once. The sequences come from peripheral blood, collected on day 0 of AZD1222 vaccination. The source of these receptors is an adult in good health.

The V call is TRBV27, the J call TRBJ1-6; 7 bases map to TRBD1. Germline-derived CDR1 and CDR2 are MNHEY and SMNVEV (reference sequence). The CDR3 runs to 14 residues. The ends lost 8 bases at V and 6 bases at J; junction bases unmatched: 7. The CDR3 DNA reads TGTGCCAGCGGCGGGGCAGGGGGTAATTCACCCCTCCACTTT. Translating gives CASGGAGGNSPLHF.

The chain combines TRBV5-1 with TRBJ2-1, with D perhaps matching TRBD1 or TRBD2 (6 bases each). Germline loops: CDR1 SGHRS, CDR2 YFSETQ. The V end was cut by 1 base, the J end by 10 bases, with 12 bases between. The CDR3 consists of 13 residues. The CDR3 loop reads CASSLQGGREQFF. DNA of the CDR3: TGCGCCAGCAGCTTGCAAGGGGGGCGAGAGCAGTTCTTC.

Here the CDR3 DNA reads TGTGCCAGCAGTTTTGTAGGGCAAGGAGCTGAAGCTTTCTTT. This codes for CASSFVGQGAEAFF. This chain connects TRBV6-5 to TRBJ1-1; D unresolved. The CDR3 has 14 amino acids. Germline V lookup: CDR1 MNHEY, CDR2 SVGAGI. The germline V and J ends were trimmed by 4 bases and 6 bases, with 15 bases remaining between them.

This chain uses TRBV6-2 or TRBV6-3 with TRBJ2-7, with D hard to call. Germline values: CDR1 MNHEY, CDR2 SVGEGT. The CDR3 extends over 11 amino acids. V shed 6 bases and J shed 2 bases, with 5 bases lying between them. The DNA for the CDR3 is TGTGCCAGCAGCCAGACCTACGAGCAGTACTTC. It codes for CASSQTYEQYF.

This clone was counted between two and nine times. J is TRBJ1-1 and V is TRBV25-1; D ambiguous. Trimming cost V 2 bases and J 4 bases, with 5 bases left between them. CDR3 length: 12 residues. Germline V gene lookup returns CDR1 MGHDK and CDR2 SYGVNS. In DNA form, the CDR3 reads TGTGCCAGCAGTGAACTGGGCACTGAAGCTTTCTTT. This gives the protein CASSELGTEAFF.

This clone was observed once. The gene calls are TRBV30 and TRBJ1-1; D gene unclear. The germline V and J ends were trimmed by 5 bases and 1 base, with 5 bases remaining between them. CDR1 and CDR2 (germline): GTSNPN, SVGIG (reference sequence). The CDR3 has 11 residues. This CDR3 is CAWAPNTEAFF. DNA for the CDR3: TGTGCCTGGGCACCGAACACTGAAGCTTTCTTT.

The CDR3: CASSIIGVLNTEAFF. CDR3 DNA: TGTGCCAGTAGTATAATTGGGGTACTGAACACTGAAGCTTTCTTT. The chain joins TRBV19 to TRBJ1-1, with D hard to call. The germline V and J ends were trimmed by 2 bases and 0 bases, with 10 bases remaining between them. In germline, CDR1 is LNHDA, CDR2 SQIVND (reference sequence). This CDR3 has 15 amino acids.

Only one count was recorded for this clone. This rearrangement joins TRBV18 to TRBJ2-7; the match to TRBD1 covers 7 bases. This CDR3 is built from 15 residues. Germline V gives CDR1 KGHSH, CDR2 LQKENI. V shed 0 bases and J 2 bases; nucleotides not matched to a gene: 4. The CDR3 spells CASSPPTGDTYEQYF. CDR3 sequence (DNA): TGTGCCAGCTCACCACCCACAGGGGACACCTACGAGCAGTACTTC.

This chain uses TRBV6-1 with TRBJ1-1; D is ambiguous. V was trimmed by 2 bases and J by 4 bases, leaving 8 bases between them. The CDR3 has 13 residues. From germline, CDR1 is MNHNS and CDR2 SASEGT. As DNA, the CDR3 is TGTGCCAGCAGTGAAAGCCGAAGCACTGAAGCTTTCTTT. Protein product: CASSESRSTEAFF.

V is TRBV5-6 and J is TRBJ1-1; weak D call: TRBD1 (5 bases). The V end was cut by 4 bases, the J end by 3 bases, with 10 bases between. The germline gives CDR1 SGHDT, CDR2 YYEEEE. CDR3 length: 13 amino acids. This CDR3 is CASSLTRDTEAFF. The CDR3 DNA follows: TGTGCCAGCAGCCTGACCAGGGACACTGAAGCTTTCTTT.

The rearrangement joins TRBV27 to TRBJ1-4; D may be TRBD1 (5 bases). Trimming left V 8 bases short and J 6 bases short, with 19 bases between. The CDR3 covers 15 residues. Germline-derived CDR1 and CDR2 are MNHEY and SMNVEV (reference sequence). CDR3 sequence (DNA): TGTGCCAGCTCTACGGGGCCATCCCGCTATGAAAAACTGTTTTTT. Translated: CASSTGPSRYEKLFF.

This chain connects TRBV5-1 to TRBJ1-3; weak D call: TRBD1 (6 bases). CDR3 length: 15 residues. CDR1 and CDR2 from the germline V gene are SGHRS and YFSETQ. The germline V and J ends were trimmed by 4 bases and 7 bases, with 18 bases remaining between them. CDR3 protein: CASSRTAGASNTIYF. Here the CDR3 DNA reads TGCGCCAGCAGCCGCACTGCAGGGGCGAGTAACACCATATATTTT.

The chain joins TRBV7-8 to TRBJ1-5; TRBD1 might be the D (5 bases). V was trimmed by 2 bases and J by 2 bases, leaving 19 bases between them. The CDR3 sequence is 18 residues long. The germline V gene has CDR1 SGHVS and CDR2 FQNEAQ. The CDR3 nucleotides read TGTGCCAGCAGCTTAAGGCCCGGCAGGGAACGGGGCAATCAGCCCCAGCATTTT. It encodes CASSLRPGRERGNQPQHF.

The chain joins TRBV2 to TRBJ1-2, with 7 bases identical to TRBD1. The CDR3 has 14 residues. Losses at the gene ends were 5 bases for V and 8 bases for J; bases not matched to a gene: 11. The germline CDR1 and CDR2 sequences are SNHLY and FYNNEI. The CDR3, as DNA: TGTGCCAGCAGTCAGGGGGGTATGGGATCCGGCTACACCTTC. Encoded protein: CASSQGGMGSGYTF.

The chain employs TRBV5-4 and TRBJ2-6, with no clear D. The CDR3 has 15 residues. In germline, CDR1 is SGHNT, CDR2 YYREEE (reference sequence). V was trimmed by 4 bases and J by 3 bases, leaving 11 bases between them. The CDR3 loop is CASSPALVGANVLTF. CDR3 in DNA: TGTGCCAGCAGCCCGGCCCTCGTTGGGGCCAACGTCCTGACTTTC. Together with reference TRBV5-4 and TRBJ2-6, the CDR3 gives the full variable domain: ETGVTQSPTHLIKTRGQQVTLRCSSQSGHNTVSWYQQALGQGPQFIFQYYREEENGRGNFPPRFSGLQFPNYSSELNVNALELDDSALYLCASSPALVGANVLTFGAGSRLTVL.

The genes are TRBV2 and TRBJ1-2; D possibly corresponds to TRBD1 (5 bases). Trimming left V 6 bases short and J 2 bases short, with 7 bases between. CDR1 is SNHLY and CDR2 is FYNNEI in the germline V gene. This CDR3 spans 12 amino acids. The CDR3 region is CASSWDNYGYTF. The CDR3 DNA sequence: TGTGCCAGCAGCTGGGACAACTATGGCTACACCTTC.

V gene TRBV3-1 (or the pseudogene TRBV3-2) combines with J gene TRBJ1-6; TRBD1 matches 9 bases. Per germline, CDR1 LGHDT and CDR2 YNNKEL (reference sequence). CDR3 length: 14 residues. Trimming cost V 4 bases and J 10 bases; bases outside gene matches: 5. CDR3 nucleotides: TGTGCCAGCAGCCTGGACAGGGGTCGGTCACCCCTCCACTTT. It specifies CASSLDRGRSPLHF.

This clone was picked up a small number of times. The chain links TRBV12-3 or TRBV12-4 to TRBJ2-7; D is unclear. Trimming removed 2 bases from V and 2 bases from J, with 4 bases in between. The length of the CDR3 is 12 residues. This CDR3 reads CASSLMPYEQYF. DNA of the CDR3: TGTGCCAGCAGTTTAATGCCCTACGAGCAGTACTTC.

This sequence joins TRBV5-1 and TRBJ2-2; maybe TRBD1 (6 bases). Germline V gives CDR1 SGHRS, CDR2 YFSETQ. The germline V and J ends were trimmed by 1 base and 4 bases, with 11 bases remaining between them. CDR3 length: 15 amino acids. For the CDR3, the DNA is TGCGCCAGCAGCTTGACAGGGTTGGGCACCGGGGAGCTGTTTTTT. This translates into CASSLTGLGTGELFF.